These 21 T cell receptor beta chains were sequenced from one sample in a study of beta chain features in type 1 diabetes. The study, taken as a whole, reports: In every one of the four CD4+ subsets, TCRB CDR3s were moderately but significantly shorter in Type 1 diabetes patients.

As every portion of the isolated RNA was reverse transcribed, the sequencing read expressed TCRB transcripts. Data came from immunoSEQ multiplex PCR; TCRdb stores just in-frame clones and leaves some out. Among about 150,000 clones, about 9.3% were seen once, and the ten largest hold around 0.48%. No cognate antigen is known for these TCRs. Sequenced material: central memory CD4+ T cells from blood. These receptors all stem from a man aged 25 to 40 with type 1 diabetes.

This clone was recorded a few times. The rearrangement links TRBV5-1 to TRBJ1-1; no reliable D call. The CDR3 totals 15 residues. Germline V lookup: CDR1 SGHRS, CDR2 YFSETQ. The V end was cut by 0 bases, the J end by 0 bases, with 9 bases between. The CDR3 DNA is TGCGCCAGCAGCTTGGATAGAGGGATGAACACTGAAGCTTTCTTT. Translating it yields CASSLDRGMNTEAFF.

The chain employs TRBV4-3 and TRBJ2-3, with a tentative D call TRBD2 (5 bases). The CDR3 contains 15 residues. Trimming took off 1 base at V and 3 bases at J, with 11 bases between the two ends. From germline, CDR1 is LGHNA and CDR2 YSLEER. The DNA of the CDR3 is TGCGCCAGCAGCCAAGGGGGAGCAAGGACAGATACGCAGTATTTT. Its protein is CASSQGGARTDTQYF.

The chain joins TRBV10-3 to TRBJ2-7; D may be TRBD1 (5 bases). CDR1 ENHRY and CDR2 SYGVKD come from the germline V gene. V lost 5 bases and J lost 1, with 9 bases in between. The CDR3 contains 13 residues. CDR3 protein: CAISRQFSYEQYF. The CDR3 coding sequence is TGTGCCATCAGTAGACAGTTTTCCTACGAGCAGTACTTC.

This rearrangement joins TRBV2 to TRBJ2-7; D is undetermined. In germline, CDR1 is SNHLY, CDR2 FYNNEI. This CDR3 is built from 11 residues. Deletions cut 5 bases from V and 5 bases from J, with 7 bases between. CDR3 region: CASSTMDEQYF. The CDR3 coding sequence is TGTGCCAGCAGTACAATGGACGAGCAGTACTTC.

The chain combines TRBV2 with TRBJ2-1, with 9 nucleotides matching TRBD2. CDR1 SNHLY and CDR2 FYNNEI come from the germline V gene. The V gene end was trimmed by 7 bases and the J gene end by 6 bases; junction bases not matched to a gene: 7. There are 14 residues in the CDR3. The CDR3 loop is CASKEREASNEQFF. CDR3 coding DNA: TGTGCCAGCAAAGAGCGGGAGGCATCCAATGAGCAGTTCTTC.

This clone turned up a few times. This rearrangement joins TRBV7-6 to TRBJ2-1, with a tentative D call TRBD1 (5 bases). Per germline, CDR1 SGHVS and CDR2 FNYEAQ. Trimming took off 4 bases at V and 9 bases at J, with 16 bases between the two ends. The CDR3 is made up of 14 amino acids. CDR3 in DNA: TGTGCCAGCAGCTCCAGACCTTCTAGGGGTGAGCAGTTCTTC. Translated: CASSSRPSRGEQFF. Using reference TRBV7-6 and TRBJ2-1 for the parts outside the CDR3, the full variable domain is GAGVSQSPRYKVTKRGQDVALRCDPISGHVSLYWYRQALGQGPEFLTYFNYEAQQDKSGLPNDRFSAERPEGSISTLTIQRTEQRDSAMYRCASSSRPSRGEQFFGPGTRLTVL.

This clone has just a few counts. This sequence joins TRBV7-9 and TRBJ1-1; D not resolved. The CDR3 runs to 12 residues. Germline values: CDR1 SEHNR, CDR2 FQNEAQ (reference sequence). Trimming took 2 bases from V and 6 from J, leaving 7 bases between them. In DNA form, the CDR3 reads TGTGCCAGCAGCTTAACGGGTCCTGAAGCTTTCTTT. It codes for CASSLTGPEAFF.

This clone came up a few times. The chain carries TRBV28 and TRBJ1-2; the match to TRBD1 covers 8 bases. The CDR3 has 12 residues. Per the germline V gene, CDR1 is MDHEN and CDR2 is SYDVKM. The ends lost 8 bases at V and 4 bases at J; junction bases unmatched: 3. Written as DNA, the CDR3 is TGTGCCAGCCTCGACAGGGGCTATGGCTACACCTTC. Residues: CASLDRGYGYTF.

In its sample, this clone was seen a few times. The CDR3 is CASSTRTGGTDTQYF. DNA for the CDR3: TGTGCCAGCAGTACCAGGACAGGGGGGACAGATACGCAGTATTTT. The chain combines TRBV2 with TRBJ2-3; TRBD1 agrees at 10 bases. Germline assignment: CDR1 SNHLY and CDR2 FYNNEI. This CDR3 has 15 amino acids. V shed 5 bases, J shed 3 bases, and the junction held 5 bases outside the gene matches. Variable domain in full (rest from reference TRBV2 and TRBJ2-3): EPEVTQTPSHQVTQMGQEVILRCVPISNHLYFYWYRQILGQKVEFLVSFYNNEISEKSEIFDDQFSVERPDGSNFTLKIRSTKLEDSAMYFCASSTRTGGTDTQYFGPGTRLTVL.

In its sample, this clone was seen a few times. CDR3 in amino acids: CASTRQGASRAKNIQYF. The CDR3 DNA reads TGTGCCAGCACGCGACAGGGGGCAAGTAGGGCCAAAAACATTCAGTACTTC. The chain employs TRBV5-4 and TRBJ2-4, with 10 nucleotides matching TRBD1. Germline CDR1 is SGHNT and CDR2 is YYREEE (reference sequence). J lost 1 base, V lost 6 bases, and 10 bases had no gene match. The CDR3 spans 17 residues.

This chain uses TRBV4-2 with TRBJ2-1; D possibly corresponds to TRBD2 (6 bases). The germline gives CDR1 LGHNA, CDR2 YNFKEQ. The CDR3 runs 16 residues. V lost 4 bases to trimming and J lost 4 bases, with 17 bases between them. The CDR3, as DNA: TGTGCCAGCAGCCCAACTGGAGCTAGCGAGTACAATGAGCAGTTCTTC. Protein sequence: CASSPTGASEYNEQFF.

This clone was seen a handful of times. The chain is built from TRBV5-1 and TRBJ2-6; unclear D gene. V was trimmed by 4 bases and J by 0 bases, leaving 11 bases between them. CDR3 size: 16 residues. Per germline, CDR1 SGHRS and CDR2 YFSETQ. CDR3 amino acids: CASSPRSFSGANVLTF. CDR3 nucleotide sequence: TGCGCCAGCAGCCCGAGAAGCTTCTCTGGGGCCAACGTCCTGACTTTC. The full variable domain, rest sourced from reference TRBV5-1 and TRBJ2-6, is KAGVTQTPRYLIKTRGQQVTLSCSPISGHRSVSWYQQTPGQGLQFLFEYFSETQRNKGNFPGRFSGRQFSNSRSEMNVSTLELGDSALYLCASSPRSFSGANVLTFGAGSRLTVL.

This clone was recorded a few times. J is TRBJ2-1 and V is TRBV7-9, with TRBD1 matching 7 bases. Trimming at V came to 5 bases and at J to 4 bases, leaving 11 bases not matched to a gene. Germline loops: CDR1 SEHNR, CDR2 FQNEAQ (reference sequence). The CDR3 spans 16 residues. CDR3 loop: CASSPRPGQRYNEQFF. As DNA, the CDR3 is TGTGCCAGCAGCCCGAGACCGGGACAGAGATACAATGAGCAGTTCTTC.

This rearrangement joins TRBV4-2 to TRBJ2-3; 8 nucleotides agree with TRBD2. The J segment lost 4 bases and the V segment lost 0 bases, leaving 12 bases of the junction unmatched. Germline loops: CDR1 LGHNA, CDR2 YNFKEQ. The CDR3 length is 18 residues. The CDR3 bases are TGTGCCAGCAGCCAAGAGGTTAGCGGGACTTCTTGGGCAGATACGCAGTATTTT. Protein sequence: CASSQEVSGTSWADTQYF.

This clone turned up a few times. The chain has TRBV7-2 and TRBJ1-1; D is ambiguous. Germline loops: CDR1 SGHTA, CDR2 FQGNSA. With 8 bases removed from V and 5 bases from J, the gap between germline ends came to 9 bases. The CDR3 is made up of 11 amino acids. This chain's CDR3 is CASWANTEAFF. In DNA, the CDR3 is TGTGCCAGCTGGGCGAATACTGAAGCTTTCTTT.

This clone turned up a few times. The CDR3 reads CASSPGRGDGYTF. In DNA form, the CDR3 reads TGTGCCAGCAGCCCAGGGAGGGGCGACGGCTACACCTTC. This sequence joins TRBV14 and TRBJ1-2, with a weak D call TRBD1 (5 bases). Germline loops: CDR1 SGHDN, CDR2 FVKESK. CDR3 length: 13 amino acids. The ends were cut back, 4 bases at V and 8 bases at J, with 14 bases in the middle.

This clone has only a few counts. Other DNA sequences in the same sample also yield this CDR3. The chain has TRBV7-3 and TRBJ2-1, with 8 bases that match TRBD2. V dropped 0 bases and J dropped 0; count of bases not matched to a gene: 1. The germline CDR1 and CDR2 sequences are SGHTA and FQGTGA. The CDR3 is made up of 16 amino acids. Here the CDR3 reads CASSLTTSGSYNEQFF. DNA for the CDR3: TGTGCCAGCAGCTTAACCACTAGCGGCTCCTACAATGAGCAGTTCTTC.

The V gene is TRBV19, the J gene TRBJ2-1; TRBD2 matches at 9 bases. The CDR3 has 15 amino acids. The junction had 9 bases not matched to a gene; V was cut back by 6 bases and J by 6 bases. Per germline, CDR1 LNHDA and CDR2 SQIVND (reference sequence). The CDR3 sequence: CASRLFAGGINEQFF. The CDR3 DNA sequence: TGTGCCAGTAGACTGTTTGCGGGAGGGATCAATGAGCAGTTCTTC.

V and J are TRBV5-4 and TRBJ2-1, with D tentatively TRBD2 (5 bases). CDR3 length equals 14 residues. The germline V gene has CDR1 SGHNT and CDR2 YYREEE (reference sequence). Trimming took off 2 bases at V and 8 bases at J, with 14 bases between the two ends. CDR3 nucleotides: TGTGCCAGCAGCTTCCAACTAGGCAGGCATGAGCAGTTCTTC. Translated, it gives CASSFQLGRHEQFF.

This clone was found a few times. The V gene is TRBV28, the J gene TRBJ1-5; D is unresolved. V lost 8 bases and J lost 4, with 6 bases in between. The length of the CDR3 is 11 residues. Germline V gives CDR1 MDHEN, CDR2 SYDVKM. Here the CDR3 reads CASRGNQPQHF. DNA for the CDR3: TGTGCCAGCCGGGGAAATCAGCCCCAGCATTTT.

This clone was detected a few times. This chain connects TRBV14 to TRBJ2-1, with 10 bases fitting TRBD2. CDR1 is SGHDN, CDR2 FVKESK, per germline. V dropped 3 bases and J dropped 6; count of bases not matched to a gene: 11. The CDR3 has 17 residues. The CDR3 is CASSHRPAGGPGNEQFF. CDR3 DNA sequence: TGTGCCAGCAGCCACCGGCCAGCGGGAGGGCCGGGCAATGAGCAGTTCTTC. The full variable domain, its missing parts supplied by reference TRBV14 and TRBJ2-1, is EAGVTQFPSHSVIEKGQTVTLRCDPISGHDNLYWYRRVMGKEIKFLLHFVKESKQDESGMPNNRFLAERTGGTYSTLKVQPAELEDSGVYFCASSHRPAGGPGNEQFFGPGTRLTVL.